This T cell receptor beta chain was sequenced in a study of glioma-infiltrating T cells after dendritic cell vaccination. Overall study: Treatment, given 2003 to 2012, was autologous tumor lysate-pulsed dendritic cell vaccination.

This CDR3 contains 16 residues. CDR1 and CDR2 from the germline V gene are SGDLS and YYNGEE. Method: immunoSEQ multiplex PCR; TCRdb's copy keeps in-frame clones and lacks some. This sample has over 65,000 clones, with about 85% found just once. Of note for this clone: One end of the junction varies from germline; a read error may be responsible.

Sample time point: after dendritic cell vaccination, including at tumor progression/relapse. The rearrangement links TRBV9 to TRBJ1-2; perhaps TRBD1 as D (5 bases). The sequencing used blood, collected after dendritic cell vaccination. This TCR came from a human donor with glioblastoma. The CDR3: CASSEGRQQDTYDYTF. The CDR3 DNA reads TGTGCCAGCAGCGAGGGAAGACAGCAAGACACCTATGACTACACCTTC.